The present T cell receptor beta chain was sequenced within a study of cytomegalovirus exposure and HLA in healthy donors (dated by TCRdb to about 2017). Broadly, across the study: According to a later analysis, one platform produced both the 120 validation repertoires and the 670 or so repertoires of the first cohort. The study aimed to test whether signatures of past pathogen exposure could be identified by cataloging public T cell receptors. In addition to the first cohort of 666 subjects, a separate validation cohort of about 120 different subjects was used. High-throughput TCR immunosequencing, statistical association of individual TCRs with disease status, and machine learning were combined to predict cytomegalovirus infection status.

The CDR3 spans 17 residues, from the cysteine through the phenylalanine. The only DNA kept is the CDR3, 51 bases in frame from the first base. Compared with germline, V lacks 2 bases and J lacks 2 bases; bases without a gene match: 8. Taken from the germline V gene (reference sequence), the CDR1 and CDR2 loops are LNHNV and YYDKDF. Libraries were constructed by the immunoSEQ multiplex PCR assay. Per the source publication's procedure: A statistical classification framework was built for diagnosing cytomegalovirus status from the catalog of TCR beta chain sequences. The table comes from immuneACCESS by way of TCRdb, which keeps in-frame sequences with V and J called. Part of the clones is missing from these tables; in studies checked, under half for an unresolved V gene and the rest for unknown reasons. The V and J calls and clone size are taken from that table; D and trimming were inferred from the DNA. Within this sample are 150,000 to 200,000 clones, with around nine tenths of them counted one time only. The biggest ten clones account for roughly 1.5% of the sample.

What the work shows at the level of the full study, not this receptor alone: The authors suggested that the approach could potentially be generalized to other disease states and immunological phenotypes. The study listed 150 to 200 TCR beta chains as associated with cytomegalovirus. Most TCR sequences were seen in very few donors, while some public TCRs were found in many individuals. In vitro tests confirmed that three of the cytomegalovirus-associated TCR beta chains recognize cytomegalovirus antigens. A later analysis lacked HLA typing for the validation cohort, so it scored co-occurrence in that cohort across all 120 repertoires. Of the cluster scores, approximately 94% were above 0 in a later analysis, which found that TCRs clustered in the first cohort also tended to co-occur in the 130 or so validation repertoires. The classifier was reported to diagnose cytomegalovirus status with high specificity and sensitivity in both the original cohort and the validation cohort.

The donors belonged to the validation cohort of over a hundred subjects, which was separate from the roughly 700-subject first cohort. With regard to this clone: It has no known antigen specificity. Base qualities are not recorded, but no much larger clone differs from it by a single base.

In this chain, TRBV15 is recombined with TRBJ1-3, and 8 junctional nucleotides match TRBD1. Sequenced: PBMCs. The sequence was obtained from a woman between 25 and 40 years old in good health and CMV-seronegative. The base sequence is TGTGCCACCAGCAGAACGGACAGGGCAATTGCTGGAAACACCATATATTTT. This codes for CATSRTDRAIAGNTIYF.